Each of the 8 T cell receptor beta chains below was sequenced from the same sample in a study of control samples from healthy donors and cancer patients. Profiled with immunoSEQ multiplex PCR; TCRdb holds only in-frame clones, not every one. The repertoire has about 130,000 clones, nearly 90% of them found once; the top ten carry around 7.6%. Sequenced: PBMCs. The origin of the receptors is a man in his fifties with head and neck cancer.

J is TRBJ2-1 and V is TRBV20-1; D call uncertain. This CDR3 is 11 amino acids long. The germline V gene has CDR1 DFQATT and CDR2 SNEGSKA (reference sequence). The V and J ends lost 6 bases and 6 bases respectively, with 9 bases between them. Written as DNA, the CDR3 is TGCAGTGCGGGCCCTCTCAATGAGCAGTTCTTC. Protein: CSAGPLNEQFF.

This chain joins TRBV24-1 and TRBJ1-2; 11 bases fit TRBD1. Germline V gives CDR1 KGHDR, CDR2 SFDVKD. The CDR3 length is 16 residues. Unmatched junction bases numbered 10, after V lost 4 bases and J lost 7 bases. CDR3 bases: TGTGCCACCAGTGACCCCCCCGGGACAGGGGGGACTGGCTACACCTTC. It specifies CATSDPPGTGGTGYTF.

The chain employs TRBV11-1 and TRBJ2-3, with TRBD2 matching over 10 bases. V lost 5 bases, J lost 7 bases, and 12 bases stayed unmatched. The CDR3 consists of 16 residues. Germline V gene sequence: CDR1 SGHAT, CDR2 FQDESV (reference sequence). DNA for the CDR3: TGTGCCAGCAGCCCGATACTAGCGGGACTCGTCAATACGCAGTATTTT. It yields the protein CASSPILAGLVNTQYF.

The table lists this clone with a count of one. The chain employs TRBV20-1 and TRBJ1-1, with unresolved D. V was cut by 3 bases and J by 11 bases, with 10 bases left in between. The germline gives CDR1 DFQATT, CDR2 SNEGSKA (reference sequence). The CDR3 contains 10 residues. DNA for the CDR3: TGCAGTGCTAGTTCCTCGGGGGCTTTCTTT. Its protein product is CSASSSGAFF.

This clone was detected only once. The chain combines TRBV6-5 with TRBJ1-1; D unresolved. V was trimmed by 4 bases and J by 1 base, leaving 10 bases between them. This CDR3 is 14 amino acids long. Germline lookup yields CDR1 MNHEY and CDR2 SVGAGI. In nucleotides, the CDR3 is TGTGCCAGCAGTTCCGTCCCGGGGAACACTGAAGCTTTCTTT. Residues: CASSSVPGNTEAFF.

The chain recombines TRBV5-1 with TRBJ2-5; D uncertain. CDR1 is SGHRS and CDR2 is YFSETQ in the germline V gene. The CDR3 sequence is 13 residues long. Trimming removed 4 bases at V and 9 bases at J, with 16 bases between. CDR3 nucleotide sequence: TGCGCCAGCAGCCCCGACCCAACGGCGGCCCAGTACTTC. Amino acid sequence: CASSPDPTAAQYF.

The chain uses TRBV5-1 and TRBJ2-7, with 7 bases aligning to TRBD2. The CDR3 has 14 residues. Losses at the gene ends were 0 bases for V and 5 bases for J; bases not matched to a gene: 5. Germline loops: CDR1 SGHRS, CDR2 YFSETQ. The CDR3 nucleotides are TGCGCCAGCAGCTTGGGGACTAGTTTGCACGAGCAGTACTTC. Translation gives CASSLGTSLHEQYF.

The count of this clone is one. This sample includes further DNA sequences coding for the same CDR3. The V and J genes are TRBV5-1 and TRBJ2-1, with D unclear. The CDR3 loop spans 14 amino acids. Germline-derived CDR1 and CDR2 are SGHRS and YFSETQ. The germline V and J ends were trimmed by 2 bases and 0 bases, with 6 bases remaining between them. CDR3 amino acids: CASSLLSSYNEQFF. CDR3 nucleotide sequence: TGCGCCAGCAGCTTACTTAGCTCCTACAATGAGCAGTTCTTC. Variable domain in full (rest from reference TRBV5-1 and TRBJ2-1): KAGVTQTPRYLIKTRGQQVTLSCSPISGHRSVSWYQQTPGQGLQFLFEYFSETQRNKGNFPGRFSGRQFSNSRSEMNVSTLELGDSALYLCASSLLSSYNEQFFGPGTRLTVL.